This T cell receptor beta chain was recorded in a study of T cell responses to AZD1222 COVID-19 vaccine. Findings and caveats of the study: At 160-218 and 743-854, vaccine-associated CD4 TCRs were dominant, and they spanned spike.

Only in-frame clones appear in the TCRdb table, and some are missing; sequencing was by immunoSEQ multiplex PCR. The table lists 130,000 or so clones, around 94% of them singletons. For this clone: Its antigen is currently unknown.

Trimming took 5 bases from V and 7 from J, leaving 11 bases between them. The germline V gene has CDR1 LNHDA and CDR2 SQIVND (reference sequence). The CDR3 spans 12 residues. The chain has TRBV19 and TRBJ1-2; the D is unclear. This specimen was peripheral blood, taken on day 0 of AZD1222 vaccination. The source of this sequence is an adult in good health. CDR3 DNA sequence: TGTGCCAGTAGTTTCCCCCTCGGTGGCTACACCTTC. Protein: CASSFPLGGYTF.